The subject of this entry is one TCR beta chain. Original methodology: Counts of nucleated cells, estimated from reference gene primer amplification, were obtained. TCRdb's copy holds only in-frame clones and misses some; the assay was immunoSEQ multiplex PCR. V, J and clone size reflect that table, while D and trimming were determined from the DNA. The sample has under 45,000 clones; about 87% are singletons. Germline-derived CDR1 and CDR2 are SQVTM and ANQGSEA. Trimming stripped 5 bases from V and 0 bases from J, with 11 bases between. This CDR3 spans 13 amino acids. This sample is drawn from a study of blood T cell repertoires in COVID-19. On the study more broadly: The origin of the acute and convalescent COVID-19 samples was the United States, Italy and Spain. Nucleic acid was either cDNA or gDNA, and it came from T cells, B-cell-depleted T cells, or PBMCs.

The receptor comes from a man aged 40-49 years with COVID-19, enrolled during active disease. The chain employs TRBV29-1 and TRBJ2-7; D remains unclear. The sequenced material came from peripheral blood. Here the CDR3 reads CSVFIGASYEQYF. For the CDR3, the DNA is TGCAGCGTTTTTATCGGTGCCTCCTACGAGCAGTACTTC.